This T cell receptor beta chain came from a study of T-cell memory formation after mild COVID-19. This clonotype was counted a few times. Its antigen is not identified. The CDR3 runs to 16 residues. Germline V gene data show CDR1 as ENHRY and CDR2 as SYGVKD. Trimming took 6 bases from V and 2 from J; bases not matched to a gene: 6. Study findings and constraints: Detection of some responders pre-infection suggested pre-existing cross-reactive memory T cells participated. CD4+ contracting clones lay mainly in CM and EM, CD8+ ones in EMRA.

From the 5' RACE reads, TCRdb called clonotypes with MiXCR, one entry per CDR3 protein. The table lists about 430,000 distinct CDR3 sequences, about a sixth of them singletons. This chain links TRBV10-3 with TRBJ2-3, with TRBD1 identical over 12 bases. The sequenced sample consisted of PBMCs or a T cell subset sorted from them (not recorded which). The clonotype originates from a man between 18 and 29 years old who had mild COVID-19 (a few samples of this study predate the infection). Cell type and time point are not known. The CDR3 DNA reads TGTGCCATCAGCCTGGGACAGGGGGCCGTCACAGATACGCAGTATTTT. Its protein product is CAISLGQGAVTDTQYF.